The 21 T cell receptor beta chains listed next were all sequenced from one sample in a study of early T cells in non-severe SARS-CoV-2 infection. TCRdb ran MiXCR on the 5' RACE reads and lists one entry per CDR3 protein. The table lists 55,000 to 70,000 distinct CDR3 sequences, around 4.9% of them singletons, with around 4.9% in the top ten. The specimen sequenced was whole blood. These TCRs come from an adult who was a healthcare worker with PCR-confirmed SARS-CoV-2 infection or an uninfected control (not recorded which).

In its sample, this clonotype was seen many times. The chain recombines TRBV3-1 with TRBJ2-5, with D perhaps matching TRBD2 (5 bases). Trimming removed 6 bases at V and 1 base at J, with 9 bases between. From germline, CDR1 is LGHDT and CDR2 YNNKEL (reference sequence). This CDR3 comprises 13 residues. The CDR3 spells CASSSGVQETQYF. The CDR3 coding sequence is TGTGCCAGCAGTTCCGGGGTCCAAGAGACCCAGTACTTC.

This clonotype was picked up many times. The chain links TRBV20-1 to TRBJ1-6, with 11 nucleotides matching TRBD1. The CDR3 spans 16 residues. CDR1 and CDR2 (germline): DFQATT, SNEGSKA (reference sequence). V shed 5 bases and J 5 bases; nucleotides not matched to a gene: 8. CDR3 residues: CSASRDRGYNNSPLHF. The CDR3 nucleotides read TGCAGTGCTTCCCGGGACAGGGGGTATAATAATTCACCCCTCCACTTT.

This clonotype was found many times. The chain couples TRBV7-9 to TRBJ2-3; D remains unclear. Trimming removed 4 bases at V and 6 bases at J, with 8 bases between. The germline V gene has CDR1 SEHNR and CDR2 FQNEAQ (reference sequence). CDR3 size: 12 residues. For the CDR3, the DNA is TGTGCCAGCAGCTACGACTTGGATACGCAGTATTTT. It translates to CASSYDLDTQYF.

The rearrangement links TRBV6-5 to TRBJ2-5; 9 bases agree with TRBD1. J gave up 4 bases and V 7 bases, and 7 bases lay outside the gene matches. The CDR3 extends over 14 amino acids. From germline, CDR1 is MNHEY and CDR2 SVGAGI. DNA of the CDR3: TGTGCCAGCAACCCAGGACAGGGGCTAGAGACCCAGTACTTC. This encodes CASNPGQGLETQYF.

This clonotype occurred many times. The chain employs TRBV12-3 or TRBV12-4 and TRBJ2-7, with D maybe TRBD2 (5 bases). The V and J ends lost 6 bases and 3 bases respectively, with 18 bases between them. The CDR3 length is 15 residues. CDR3: CASRLSGKGNYEQYF. In nucleotides, the CDR3 is TGTGCCAGCAGACTTTCCGGGAAGGGAAACTACGAGCAGTACTTC.

This clonotype was seen repeatedly, ten times or more. The chain uses TRBV9 and TRBJ1-6; D remains ambiguous. Looked up from germline, CDR1 is SGDLS and CDR2 is YYNGEE. V dropped 0 bases and J dropped 8 bases, with 6 bases sitting between them. The CDR3 has 13 residues. The CDR3 region is CASSVDPDSPLHF. In DNA form, the CDR3 reads TGTGCCAGCAGCGTAGATCCAGATTCACCCCTCCACTTT.

To note about this clonotype: This may be a read error, as it is one base from a much larger clone. The rearrangement links TRBV6-2 or TRBV6-3 to TRBJ2-3; D may be TRBD2 (6 bases). Trimming took off 5 bases at V and 4 bases at J, with 13 bases between the two ends. CDR1 and CDR2 from the germline V gene are MNHEY and SVGEGT. The CDR3 is made up of 14 amino acids. This CDR3 reads CASSQGLGPDTQYF. The CDR3 DNA reads as TGTGCCAGCAGTCAGGGACTCGGCCCAGATACGCAGTATTTT.

The chain carries TRBV7-2 and TRBJ1-1; D not resolved. There are 13 residues in the CDR3. Trimming cost V 4 bases and J 7 bases, with 13 bases left between them. Germline V gene data show CDR1 as SGHTA and CDR2 as FQGNSA. The CDR3 protein is CASSSPTRFEAFF. In nucleotides, the CDR3 is TGTGCCAGCAGCTCACCTACACGGTTTGAAGCTTTCTTT.

This clonotype came up a few times. The CDR3 reads CASSRTSGGTYEQYF. The CDR3 DNA reads as TGCGCCAGCAGCCGAACTAGCGGGGGAACCTACGAGCAGTACTTC. The chain has TRBV10-1 and TRBJ2-7; 11 nucleotides line up with TRBD2. V was pared by 6 bases and J by 2 bases, with 6 bases of the junction left unmatched. The CDR3 spans 15 residues. CDR1 and CDR2 (germline): WNHNN, SYGVQD (reference sequence).

This clonotype is a singleton in its sample. A much larger clone lies a single base off, so this may be a read error. The gene calls are TRBV3-1 and TRBJ1-6; no clear D gene. The V gene's germline CDR1 is LGHDT and CDR2 YNNKEL (reference sequence). The length of the CDR3 is 14 residues. Trimming removed 0 bases from V and 6 bases from J, with 6 bases in between. CDR3 bases: TGTGCCAGCAGCCAAGAGAGTGCTAATTCACCCCTCCACTTT. Residues: CASSQESANSPLHF.

This clonotype was counted many times. The V and J genes are TRBV14 and TRBJ2-7; the match to TRBD1 covers 7 bases. Losses at the gene ends were 4 bases for V and 4 bases for J; bases not matched to a gene: 10. Looked up from germline, CDR1 is SGHDN and CDR2 is FVKESK. This CDR3 comprises 15 residues. Here the CDR3 DNA reads TGTGCCAGCAGCCCCTGGGACAGCGTGGCTTACGAGCAGTACTTC. It specifies CASSPWDSVAYEQYF. The full variable domain, with the rest looked up from reference TRBV14 and TRBJ2-7, is EAGVTQFPSHSVIEKGQTVTLRCDPISGHDNLYWYRRVMGKEIKFLLHFVKESKQDESGMPNNRFLAERTGGTYSTLKVQPAELEDSGVYFCASSPWDSVAYEQYFGPGTRLTVT.

This clonotype has a handful of counts. This chain connects TRBV7-9 to TRBJ2-1; D might be TRBD2 (5 bases). CDR3 size: 13 residues. From germline, CDR1 is SEHNR and CDR2 FQNEAQ (reference sequence). V dropped 2 bases and J dropped 7 bases, with 9 bases sitting between them. The CDR3: CASSLFGGNEQFF. The CDR3 nucleotides read TGTGCCAGCAGCTTATTCGGAGGTAATGAGCAGTTCTTC.

The chain combines TRBV3-1 with TRBJ2-3; 9 nucleotides line up with TRBD2. The germline gives CDR1 LGHDT, CDR2 YNNKEL (reference sequence). The J segment lost 2 bases and the V segment lost 1 base, leaving 7 bases of the junction unmatched. The CDR3 has 17 amino acids. The CDR3 here is CASSQAPPSGATDTQYF. In DNA, the CDR3 is TGTGCCAGCAGCCAAGCCCCCCCTAGCGGGGCCACAGATACGCAGTATTTT.

This clonotype was recorded at least ten times. The chain joins TRBV27 to TRBJ2-7; D perhaps matches TRBD2 (5 bases). Trimming pared 3 bases from V and 0 bases from J, leaving 12 bases between. CDR1 and CDR2 from the germline V gene are MNHEY and SMNVEV (reference sequence). This CDR3 comprises 15 residues. Here the CDR3 reads CASSLKRDGSYEQYF. In nucleotides, the CDR3 is TGTGCCAGCAGTTTGAAACGGGATGGCTCCTACGAGCAGTACTTC.

This clonotype was detected only a few times. The chain links TRBV11-2 to TRBJ2-1; 14 bases are a match to TRBD2. Germline lookup yields CDR1 SGHAT and CDR2 FQNNGV. The junction had 6 bases not matched to a gene; V was cut back by 5 bases and J by 9 bases. The CDR3 runs to 15 residues. CDR3 DNA sequence: TGTGCCAGCAGCCCAGGGACTAGCGGGGGAAGTGAGCAGTTCTTC. It is translated as CASSPGTSGGSEQFF. Full variable domain (rest looked up from reference TRBV11-2 and TRBJ2-1): EAGVAQSPRYKIIEKRQSVAFWCNPISGHATLYWYQQILGQGPKLLIQFQNNGVVDDSQLPKDRFSAERLKGVDSTLKIQPAKLEDSAVYLCASSPGTSGGSEQFFGPGTRLTVL.

This clonotype was seen at least ten times. CDR3 amino acids: CASSPGTANTGELFF. The CDR3 nucleotides are TGTGCCAGCAGTCCCGGGACGGCGAACACCGGGGAGCTGTTTTTT. This sequence joins TRBV7-3 and TRBJ2-2; D is possibly TRBD1 or TRBD2 (5 bases each). CDR3 size: 15 residues. Trimming shortened V by 6 bases and J by 0 bases, and 11 bases separated the two germline ends. The germline CDR1 and CDR2 sequences are SGHTA and FQGTGA.

Only a few counts were recorded for this clonotype. As DNA, the CDR3 is TGTGCCAGCAGTTTAGCGGAAGGTGGGGGAGGCACAGATACGCAGTATTTT. Its protein is CASSLAEGGGGTDTQYF. The chain uses TRBV12-3 or TRBV12-4 and TRBJ2-3; D tentatively reads TRBD1 or TRBD2 (5 bases each). The CDR3 is made up of 17 amino acids. V was trimmed by 0 bases and J by 1 base, leaving 14 bases between them.

This clonotype was seen ten or more times. The chain links TRBV3-1 to TRBJ2-7; 13 bases fit TRBD2. CDR3 length: 15 amino acids. Germline assignment: CDR1 LGHDT and CDR2 YNNKEL (reference sequence). Trimming removed 4 bases from V and 7 bases from J; junction bases left unmatched: 7. The CDR3 loop reads CASSPPGLAGREQYF. The CDR3 region has the DNA TGTGCCAGCAGCCCCCCGGGACTAGCGGGAAGGGAGCAGTACTTC.

As regards this clonotype: Given a much more abundant clone one base away, this may be a read error. This chain joins TRBV20-1 and TRBJ1-6; D unresolved. The CDR3 runs 13 residues. CDR1 DFQATT and CDR2 SNEGSKA come from the germline V gene (reference sequence). CDR3: CSAPSSCNSPLHF. Written as DNA, the CDR3 is TGCAGTGCCCCCAGCTCCTGTAATTCACCCCTCCACTTT.

This clonotype was seen only a few times. The chain links TRBV9 to TRBJ2-1; no firm D call. Germline CDR1 is SGDLS and CDR2 is YYNGEE. V was trimmed by 0 bases and J by 6 bases, leaving 13 bases between them. The CDR3 totals 15 residues. CDR3 DNA: TGTGCCAGCAGCGTAGTAGGTAGACTCGGCAATGAGCAGTTCTTC. Translating gives CASSVVGRLGNEQFF.

The genes are TRBV7-6 and TRBJ2-5; D might be TRBD1 (5 bases). CDR3 length: 14 residues. CDR1 and CDR2 from the germline V gene are SGHVS and FNYEAQ. The V end lost 2 bases, the J end lost 1 base, and 8 bases lay between the germline ends. The CDR3 region is CASSLIRGQETQYF. In DNA, the CDR3 is TGTGCCAGCAGCTTAATTAGGGGCCAAGAGACCCAGTACTTC.